The entry below gives a single TCR beta chain sequence along with its context. This CDR3 has 17 amino acids. V gave up 4 bases and J gave up 1 base; unmatched junction bases: 9. Germline loops: CDR1 LGHNA, CDR2 YNFKEQ. The data stem from a study of cytomegalovirus exposure and HLA in healthy donors. Primers included in the PCR were 60 Vbeta and 13 Jbeta primers. Using immunoSEQ multiplex PCR, the repertoire was profiled, and TCRdb retains in-frame clones only, with some absent. This table has approximately 92,000 clones, 60% to 85% appearing once. This rearrangement joins TRBV4-2 to TRBJ2-5; 10 bases agree with TRBD2. This receptor was identified in a man over 45 in good health and CMV-seropositive. Sequences were obtained from PBMCs. DNA for the CDR3: TGTGCCAGCAGCCGAAACCCCCAGCGGGGGGGCCAAGAGACCCAGTACTTC. Its protein is CASSRNPQRGGQETQYF.